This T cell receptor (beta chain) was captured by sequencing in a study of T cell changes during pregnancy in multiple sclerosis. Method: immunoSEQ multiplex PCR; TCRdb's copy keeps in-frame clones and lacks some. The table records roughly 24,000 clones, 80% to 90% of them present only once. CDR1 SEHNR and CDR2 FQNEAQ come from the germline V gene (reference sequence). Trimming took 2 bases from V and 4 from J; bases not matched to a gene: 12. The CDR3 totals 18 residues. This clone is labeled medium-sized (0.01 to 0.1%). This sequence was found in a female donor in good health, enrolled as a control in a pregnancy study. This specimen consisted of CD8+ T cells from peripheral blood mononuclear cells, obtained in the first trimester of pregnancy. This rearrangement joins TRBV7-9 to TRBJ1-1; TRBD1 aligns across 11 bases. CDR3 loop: CASSLPFGQGATGTEAFF. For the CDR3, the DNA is TGTGCCAGCAGCTTACCCTTTGGACAGGGGGCGACTGGCACTGAAGCTTTCTTT.